Presented here are 3 T cell receptor beta chains from one specimen sequenced in a study of cytomegalovirus exposure and HLA in healthy donors. Sequencing used immunoSEQ multiplex PCR; TCRdb keeps in-frame clones, though not all of them. The repertoire includes 200,000 to 250,000 clones, 75% to 90% of them detected once, and around an eighth sits in the top ten. Source material: PBMCs. The receptors derive from a woman aged 25 to 39 in good health and CMV-seropositive.

The chain is built from TRBV28 and TRBJ1-5; D uncertain. CDR1 and CDR2 from the germline V gene are MDHEN and SYDVKM. Trimming left V 1 base short and J 11 bases short, with 9 bases between. CDR3 length: 12 amino acids. CDR3 sequence (DNA): TGTGCCAGCAGTTTATTCTCAACAGCCCAGCATTTT. This encodes CASSLFSTAQHF.

This chain joins TRBV27 and TRBJ2-7; TRBD2 agrees at 9 bases. Germline V gene sequence: CDR1 MNHEY, CDR2 SMNVEV (reference sequence). CDR3 length: 16 residues. V lost 0 bases and J lost 3; bases outside the gene matches: 6. The CDR3 region has the DNA TGTGCCAGCAGTTTATCGTTGATAGCGGGGGACTACGAGCAGTACTTC. Translating gives CASSLSLIAGDYEQYF.

This chain links TRBV5-6 with TRBJ2-7; 9 bases match TRBD2. J gave up 6 bases and V 4 bases, and 14 bases lay outside the gene matches. CDR3 length: 16 amino acids. Germline lookup yields CDR1 SGHDT and CDR2 YYEEEE. The CDR3 DNA sequence: TGTGCCAGCAGCACCTTAGCGGGAGTAAGGGTGGGCGAGCAGTACTTC. Encoded protein: CASSTLAGVRVGEQYF.